Below, 31 T cell receptor beta chains from the same sample are listed, as sequenced in a study of glioma-infiltrating T cells. The iRepertoire nested amplicon-rescue multiplex PCR amplified TCR alpha and beta CDR3s from RNA. TCRdb reanalysed the multiplex PCR reads using MiXCR and keeps one entry per CDR3 protein. The top ten clones hold more than 10% of a sample with 300,000 to 450,000 distinct CDR3 sequences, 35% to 45% of them seen once. The sequenced material came from glioma tissue, nonneoplastic brain tissue, or PBMCs (not recorded which). The receptor set was obtained from a human donor with low-grade glioma or glioblastoma, undergoing nonglioma brain surgery, or in good health (not recorded which).

Comments on this clonotype: This may arise from a read error, as a much more abundant clone is one base away. V gene TRBV6-1 combines with J gene TRBJ2-1; D possibly corresponds to TRBD2 (5 bases). This CDR3 is 15 amino acids long. CDR1 is MNHNS, CDR2 SASEGT, per germline. DNA of the CDR3: TGTGCCAGCAGTGCCCGACCAGCGGAATACAGTGAGCAGTTCTTC. It translates to CASSARPAEYSEQFF.

A few counts support this clonotype. The rearrangement uses TRBV12-3 or TRBV12-4 and TRBJ1-2; D not certain. The CDR3 spans 12 residues. With 5 bases removed from V and 5 bases from J, the gap between germline ends came to 9 bases. The CDR3 spells CASSQLVYGYTF. Here the CDR3 DNA reads TGTGCCAGCAGTCAGCTGGTATATGGCTACACCTTC.

V is TRBV20-1 and J is TRBJ2-1, with D possibly TRBD2 on 5 matching bases. CDR3 size: 17 residues. Germline V gene lookup returns CDR1 DFQATT and CDR2 SNEGSKA (reference sequence). V lost 4 bases and J lost 0, with 19 bases in between. CDR3: CSATPGLLAFSYNEQFF. Here the CDR3 DNA reads TGCAGTGCTACCCCAGGACTTCTCGCTTTCTCCTACAATGAGCAGTTCTTC.

In the case of this clonotype: One end of the junction is discordant with germline, which a read error may explain. V and J are TRBV20-1 and TRBJ2-1, with 10 positions matching TRBD2. The CDR3 runs 18 residues. CDR1 and CDR2 from the germline V gene are DFQATT and SNEGSKA (reference sequence). CDR3 sequence reads: CSAKGSGAGLANYNDQFF. DNA for the CDR3: TGCAGTGCTAAGGGTTCAGGTGCGGGACTAGCGAACTACAATGATCAGTTCTTC.

The chain uses TRBV6-1 and TRBJ1-5; 10 bases map to TRBD1. V gave up 2 bases and J gave up 4 bases; unmatched junction bases: 11. There are 18 residues in the CDR3. Looked up from germline, CDR1 is MNHNS and CDR2 is SASEGT. In DNA form, the CDR3 reads TGTGCCAGCAGTGAATCTGGGACAGGGGAATTAGCGAATCAGCCCCAGCATTTT. It encodes CASSESGTGELANQPQHF.

The V call is TRBV12-3 or TRBV12-4, the J call TRBJ2-3; the D is unclear. CDR3 size: 14 residues. Between the trimmed V and J ends, which lost 6 bases and 1 base, there was a span of 11 bases. Here the CDR3 DNA reads TGTGCCAGCAGACCGGACGGAGGCACAGATACGCAGTATTTT. Its protein is CASRPDGGTDTQYF.

The V gene is TRBV3-1, the J gene TRBJ2-1; 10 nucleotides line up with TRBD2. V shed 2 bases and J 3 bases; nucleotides not matched to a gene: 10. CDR1 and CDR2 (germline): LGHDT, YNNKEL (reference sequence). This CDR3 is 18 amino acids long. The CDR3 sequence is CASSQSGLAELIYNEQFF. The DNA of the CDR3 is TGTGCCAGCAGCCAATCTGGACTAGCGGAACTAATCTACAATGAGCAGTTCTTC.

This clonotype occurred a few times. This chain connects TRBV2 to TRBJ2-7, with D hard to call. V was clipped by 6 bases and J by 4 bases, with 7 bases between them. Germline CDR1 reads SNHLY; CDR2 reads FYNNEI. The CDR3 is made up of 11 amino acids. CDR3 amino acids: CASRASYEQYF. The CDR3 DNA reads TGTGCCAGCAGGGCATCTTACGAGCAGTACTTC.

The rearrangement uses TRBV7-9 and TRBJ1-2, with unresolved D. Germline lookup yields CDR1 SEHNR and CDR2 FQNEAQ (reference sequence). The CDR3 contains 14 residues. The ends were cut back, 6 bases at V and 0 bases at J, with 11 bases in the middle. Here the CDR3 DNA reads TGTGCCAGCAGTTTACCTCAGTCTAACTATGGCTACACCTTC. It encodes CASSLPQSNYGYTF. The complete variable domain, with remaining parts taken from reference TRBV7-9 and TRBJ1-2, reads DTGVSQNPRHKITKRGQNVTFRCDPISEHNRLYWYRQTLGQGPEFLTYFQNEAQLEKSRLLSDRFSAERPKGSFSTLEIQRTEQGDSAMYLCASSLPQSNYGYTFGSGTRLTVV.

This clonotype was recorded a few times. This chain links TRBV24-1 with TRBJ2-1, with 7 bases fitting TRBD2. The CDR3 has 17 residues. V lost 3 bases and J lost 3; bases outside the gene matches: 10. Germline CDR1 is KGHDR and CDR2 is SFDVKD. The CDR3 reads CATSDPGGSSDYNEQFF. DNA for the CDR3: TGTGCCACCAGTGATCCGGGAGGTTCAAGTGACTACAATGAGCAGTTCTTC.

The V call is TRBV19, the J call TRBJ1-2; 7 nucleotides line up with TRBD1. The CDR3 loop spans 17 amino acids. V was clipped by 6 bases and J by 3 bases; unmatched bases: 16. CDR1 is LNHDA, CDR2 SQIVND, per germline (reference sequence). As DNA, the CDR3 is TGTGCCAGTAGCCCAACCCTAGGACGGACAGGAGACTATGGCTACACCTTC. Its protein is CASSPTLGRTGDYGYTF.

The CDR3 bases are TGTGCCAGCAGCTCCGGGACGGAGTCCTACGAGCAGTACTTC. Translating it yields CASSSGTESYEQYF. The genes are TRBV7-2 and TRBJ2-7, with D perhaps matching TRBD1 or TRBD2 (5 bases each). The CDR3 extends over 14 amino acids. Germline-derived CDR1 and CDR2 are SGHTA and FQGNSA. V lost 4 bases and J 1 base, leaving 11 bases between the germline ends.

This clonotype was found many times. This rearrangement joins TRBV20-1 to TRBJ2-7; D is ambiguous. The CDR3 has 13 amino acids. Germline assignment: CDR1 DFQATT and CDR2 SNEGSKA (reference sequence). Trimming stripped 2 bases from V and 2 bases from J, with 10 bases between. The CDR3 nucleotides read TGCAGTGCTAGAACGGGTCGAACCTACGAGCAGTACTTC. Translation gives CSARTGRTYEQYF.

The chain employs TRBV6-2 or TRBV6-3 and TRBJ1-1, with D maybe TRBD1 (5 bases). The CDR3 runs 17 residues. CDR1 and CDR2 from the germline V gene are MNHEY and SVGEGT. V was pared by 2 bases and J by 4 bases, with 20 bases between. CDR3: CASSYEQDTLSGTEAFF. The CDR3 coding sequence is TGTGCCAGCAGTTACGAGCAGGACACCCTTTCCGGCACTGAAGCTTTCTTT.

This clonotype has a single count. V gene TRBV5-1 combines with J gene TRBJ2-7; 10 nucleotides agree with TRBD1. The CDR3 loop spans 14 amino acids. CDR1 and CDR2 from the germline V gene are SGHRS and YFSETQ. The V and J ends lost 5 bases and 2 bases, in that order; junction bases with no gene match: 4. CDR3 sequence reads: CASRNGTGAYEQYF. The CDR3 DNA reads as TGCGCCAGCAGAAACGGGACAGGGGCCTACGAGCAGTACTTC.

In this sample, this clonotype turned up many times. The V and J genes are TRBV19 and TRBJ1-1, with 7 bases identical to TRBD1. Looked up from germline, CDR1 is LNHDA and CDR2 is SQIVND (reference sequence). This CDR3 contains 14 residues. J lost 5 bases, V lost 5 bases, and 8 bases had no gene match. The CDR3 sequence: CASSLLDRETEAFF. The CDR3 nucleotides are TGTGCCAGTAGTCTCCTTGACAGGGAGACTGAAGCTTTCTTT.

As regards this clonotype: This may come from a read error, since a much larger clone is one base off. V gene TRBV7-2 combines with J gene TRBJ1-5; unclear D gene. Germline CDR1 reads SGHTA; CDR2 reads FQGNSA. This CDR3 region has 14 residues. CDR3 bases: TGTGCCTGCAGCTTATTTAGGAGCAATCAGCCCCAGCATTTT. Its translation is CACSLFRSNQPQHF.

The chain has TRBV27 and TRBJ2-3; 11 bases align to TRBD2. The CDR3 has 13 amino acids. Per germline, CDR1 MNHEY and CDR2 SMNVEV (reference sequence). With 8 bases clipped from V and 7 bases from J, the junction kept 5 bases outside the gene matches. The CDR3 nucleotides are TGTGCCAGCGCTAGCGGGAGGTTAAATACGCAGTATTTT. Amino acid sequence: CASASGRLNTQYF.

This clonotype was seen many times. The J gene is TRBJ2-1, the V gene TRBV6-1; tentatively, D is TRBD1 (5 bases). The germline CDR1 and CDR2 sequences are MNHNS and SASEGT. Trimming cost V 5 bases and J 6 bases, with 11 bases left between them. This CDR3 has 13 amino acids. The CDR3 spells CASSYFRGNEQFF. CDR3 bases: TGTGCCAGCAGTTACTTTAGGGGCAATGAGCAGTTCTTC.

This clonotype was picked up many times. V is TRBV7-9 and J is TRBJ1-2; D is undetermined. Trimming pared 5 bases from V and 3 bases from J, leaving 10 bases between. The CDR3 is made up of 13 amino acids. Germline CDR1 SEHNR, CDR2 FQNEAQ (reference sequence). CDR3: CASSLTGDYGYTF. Written as DNA, the CDR3 is TGTGCCAGCAGCCTAACGGGTGACTATGGCTACACCTTC.

The gene calls are TRBV11-2 and TRBJ2-7; D call uncertain. CDR3 size: 15 residues. Looked up from germline, CDR1 is SGHAT and CDR2 is FQNNGV. V was clipped by 1 base and J by 4 bases, with 14 bases between them. Here the CDR3 DNA reads TGTGCCAGCAGCTTAGGGAGCCCAGATGTGTACGAGCAGTACTTC. Translated, it gives CASSLGSPDVYEQYF.

The chain uses TRBV19 and TRBJ2-7, with 14 positions matching TRBD2. This CDR3 region has 14 residues. The germline CDR1 and CDR2 sequences are LNHDA and SQIVND (reference sequence). V gave up 10 bases and J gave up 6 bases; unmatched junction bases: 8. CDR3 DNA sequence: TGTGCCACCAAGGGGACTAGCGGGAGAGGCGAGCAGTACTTC. Its translation: CATKGTSGRGEQYF.

This clonotype appeared many times. This rearrangement joins TRBV6-2 or TRBV6-3 to TRBJ2-5; 7 nucleotides match TRBD2. This CDR3 is built from 14 residues. CDR1 and CDR2 from the germline V gene are MNHEY and SVGEGT. After removal of 7 bases from V and 5 bases from J, the junction contained 10 bases not matched to a gene. The CDR3, as DNA: TGTGCCAGCACGTTTGCAGCGGGATATGAGACCCAGTACTTC. It specifies CASTFAAGYETQYF.

This chain links TRBV24-1 with TRBJ1-1; 8 positions match TRBD1. From germline, CDR1 is KGHDR and CDR2 SFDVKD. CDR3 size: 14 residues. Trimming took 5 bases from V and 8 from J; bases not matched to a gene: 9. DNA for the CDR3: TGTGCCACCAGTGCCGGACAGGGTCCTTCGGAAGCTTTCTTT. The encoded protein is CATSAGQGPSEAFF.

This clonotype has only a few counts. This rearrangement joins TRBV6-5 to TRBJ2-6, with D hard to call. V lost 1 base and J 0 bases, leaving 4 bases between the germline ends. Germline V gene lookup returns CDR1 MNHEY and CDR2 SVGAGI. The CDR3 sequence is 15 residues long. CDR3 DNA: TGTGCCAGCAGTTACTGGGCCTCTGGGGCCAACGTCCTGACTTTC. Its translation is CASSYWASGANVLTF.

This clonotype was seen just once. Compared with germline, one end of the junction differs, possibly owing to a read error. The gene calls are TRBV28 and TRBJ2-1; unclear D gene. The CDR3 has 13 amino acids. The germline CDR1 and CDR2 sequences are MDHEN and SYDVKM. CDR3 nucleotides: TGTGCCAGCAGTTTCAGTGTCCACAATGATCAGTTCTTC. As protein: CASSFSVHNDQFF.

This clonotype appeared once. A much larger clone lies one base from this, so it may be a read error. The chain joins TRBV27 to TRBJ2-3; possibly TRBD2 for D (6 bases). Germline V gene lookup returns CDR1 MNHEY and CDR2 SMNVEV (reference sequence). This CDR3 contains 14 residues. CDR3 sequence: CAGSYTSSTDTQYF. The CDR3 DNA sequence: TGTGCCGGCAGTTACACTAGCAGCACAGATACGCAGTATTTT.

This clonotype was seen a few times. The chain is built from TRBV7-2 and TRBJ2-7; D call uncertain. Germline-derived CDR1 and CDR2 are SGHTA and FQGNSA. V was shortened by 5 bases and J by 4 bases, with 9 bases between the two germline ends. CDR3 size: 12 residues. CDR3 sequence reads: CASSPRVYEQYF. The CDR3 DNA reads as TGTGCCAGCAGCCCGAGAGTTTACGAGCAGTACTTC. Complete variable domain (other parts from reference TRBV7-2 and TRBJ2-7): GAGVSQSPSNKVTEKGKDVELRCDPISGHTALYWYRQSLGQGLEFLIYFQGNSAPDKSGLPSDRFSAERTGGSVSTLTIQRTQQEDSAVYLCASSPRVYEQYFGPGTRLTVT.

Note on this clonotype: One end of the junction is discordant with germline, which a read error may explain. The CDR3 DNA reads TGCAGTACTAGTAGGGATTGGGGAGAGAACGAGCAGTACTTC. As protein: CSTSRDWGENEQYF. The rearrangement links TRBV20-1 to TRBJ2-7; tentatively, D is TRBD2 (5 bases). CDR1 is DFQATT and CDR2 is SNEGSKA in the germline V gene (reference sequence). This CDR3 comprises 14 residues.

Points on this clonotype: The junction and the germline gene differ at one end; a read error may be behind it. This chain links TRBV7-9 with TRBJ1-2; D remains ambiguous. Germline CDR1 is SEHNR and CDR2 is FQNEAQ (reference sequence). CDR3 size: 12 residues. CDR3 region: CASSHSNYGHTF. CDR3 bases: TGTGCCAGCAGCCACAGTAACTATGGCCACACCTTC.

The V and J genes are TRBV6-1 and TRBJ2-1; the match to TRBD1 covers 7 bases. Germline CDR1 is MNHNS and CDR2 is SASEGT. This CDR3 region has 16 residues. V lost 6 bases and J lost 11; bases outside the gene matches: 19. The CDR3 bases are TGTGCCAGCAGCCCAAGGGGGCCGAACCTCTCACAACAGCAGTTCTTC. Amino acid sequence: CASSPRGPNLSQQQFF.